The 23 T cell receptor beta chains given below trace back to one sample, sequenced in a study of CD8 T cells in ankylosing spondylitis. TCRdb fed the 5' RACE reads into MiXCR, producing one record per CDR3 protein. The sample carries some 200,000 distinct CDR3 sequences, more than 10% recorded once. Input material: blood, either unsorted or a sorted T cell fraction (not recorded which). These receptors all stem from a male donor with ankylosing spondylitis or in good health (not recorded which).

In its sample, this clonotype was seen once. The rearrangement links TRBV30 to TRBJ2-7; D gene uncertain. The CDR3 is made up of 13 amino acids. Trimming took 0 bases from V and 3 from J, leaving 9 bases between them. Germline loops: CDR1 GTSNPN, CDR2 SVGIG (reference sequence). In DNA form, the CDR3 reads TGTGCCTGGAGTGTAGGAGACGGCTACGAGCAGTACTTC. Translation: CAWSVGDGYEQYF.

This clonotype has a handful of counts. The chain is built from TRBV6-5 and TRBJ2-3; 9 bases match TRBD2. After removal of 1 base from V and 2 bases from J, the junction contained 10 bases not matched to a gene. CDR1 and CDR2 (germline): MNHEY, SVGAGI. The CDR3 spans 18 residues. The CDR3 region has the DNA TGTGCCAGCAGTTACTTTCCTCGAGCTAGCGGGGACACAGATACGCAGTATTTT. The encoded protein is CASSYFPRASGDTDTQYF.

This clonotype was counted between two and nine times. The V call is TRBV4-1, the J call TRBJ2-2; the match to TRBD1 covers 7 bases. The CDR3 is 17 amino acids. The V segment lost 4 bases and the J segment 6 bases; nucleotides outside the gene matches: 14. Germline-derived CDR1 and CDR2 are MGHRA and YSYEKL. CDR3 loop: CASSRSRGGAIPGELFF. CDR3 DNA: TGCGCCAGCAGCCGCTCTAGAGGGGGCGCTATCCCCGGGGAGCTGTTTTTT.

This clonotype was found many times. The rearrangement joins TRBV4-1 to TRBJ2-2; perhaps TRBD1 as D (6 bases). The germline V gene encodes CDR1 MGHRA and CDR2 YSYEKL. V gave up 1 base and J gave up 2 bases, with 11 bases separating them. This CDR3 spans 16 amino acids. CDR3: CASSQAQGLNTGELFF. DNA for the CDR3: TGCGCCAGCAGCCAAGCCCAGGGGCTAAACACCGGGGAGCTGTTTTTT.

The chain has TRBV12-3 or TRBV12-4 and TRBJ2-1; 9 bases are a match to TRBD2. V lost 2 bases and J lost 0; bases outside the gene matches: 2. The CDR3 sequence is 16 residues long. Written as DNA, the CDR3 is TGTGCCAGCAGTTTAACTAGCGGGTTCTCCTACAATGAGCAGTTCTTC. Translating gives CASSLTSGFSYNEQFF.

This clonotype was recorded a few times. The rearrangement joins TRBV20-1 to TRBJ1-1; 7 bases line up with TRBD1. V shed 0 bases and J 1 base; nucleotides not matched to a gene: 11. The CDR3 is 17 residues long. Germline loops: CDR1 DFQATT, CDR2 SNEGSKA (reference sequence). This CDR3 is CSARDTGEMFWNTEAFF. The DNA for the CDR3 is TGCAGTGCTAGAGATACAGGGGAAATGTTTTGGAACACTGAAGCTTTCTTT.

The genes are TRBV12-3 or TRBV12-4 and TRBJ2-1; TRBD2 matches at 9 bases. V was pared by 7 bases and J by 8 bases, with 9 bases of the junction left unmatched. The CDR3 totals 14 residues. The chain's CDR3 is CASIGAGGRDEQFF. In DNA, the CDR3 is TGTGCCAGCATAGGAGCGGGGGGTCGAGATGAGCAGTTCTTC.

Written as DNA, the CDR3 is TGTGCCAGCAGCCCCTGGACTAGCGGGAGTAACGAGCAGTACTTC. Its protein product is CASSPWTSGSNEQYF. The V gene is TRBV9, the J gene TRBJ2-7; 13 bases are a match to TRBD2. The ends lost 4 bases at V and 5 bases at J; junction bases unmatched: 6. This CDR3 has 15 amino acids. Germline values: CDR1 SGDLS, CDR2 YYNGEE.

This clonotype has more than one count but fewer than ten. The V and J genes are TRBV12-3 or TRBV12-4 and TRBJ1-2; D uncertain. The length of the CDR3 is 17 residues. With 2 bases removed from V and 0 bases from J, the gap between germline ends came to 16 bases. In DNA form, the CDR3 reads TGTGCCAGCAGTTTATTCCAGGCCCCCTTAGCTAACTATGGCTACACCTTC. Residues: CASSLFQAPLANYGYTF.

The rearrangement joins TRBV27 to TRBJ2-2; D gene uncertain. Germline values: CDR1 MNHEY, CDR2 SMNVEV (reference sequence). Between the trimmed V and J ends, which lost 0 bases and 2 bases, there was a span of 10 bases. CDR3 length: 16 residues. The CDR3 loop is CASSLSGQLNTGELFF. The CDR3 bases are TGTGCCAGCAGTTTATCAGGGCAATTAAACACCGGGGAGCTGTTTTTT.

The CDR3 DNA sequence: TGTGCCAGCAGTTTTATAGGACTAGCGGGACCCACCGGGGAGCTGTTTTTT. This gives the protein CASSFIGLAGPTGELFF. The chain links TRBV12-3 or TRBV12-4 to TRBJ2-2; 12 nucleotides align to TRBD2. V lost 3 bases, J lost 4 bases, and 6 bases stayed unmatched. This CDR3 has 17 amino acids.

Many counts were recorded for this clonotype. The chain employs TRBV27 and TRBJ1-4; D is unresolved. From germline, CDR1 is MNHEY and CDR2 SMNVEV (reference sequence). Trimming took off 2 bases at V and 0 bases at J, with 4 bases between the two ends. CDR3 size: 14 residues. CDR3 residues: CASSLGATNEKLFF. DNA of the CDR3: TGTGCCAGCAGTTTAGGGGCAACTAATGAAAAACTGTTTTTT.

This chain's CDR3 is CASSQDPGYYGYTF. The CDR3 DNA is TGTGCCAGCAGCCAAGATCCGGGGTACTATGGCTACACCTTC. The chain links TRBV14 to TRBJ1-2; D is undetermined. With 0 bases removed from V and 3 bases from J, the gap between germline ends came to 8 bases. Per the germline V gene, CDR1 is SGHDN and CDR2 is FVKESK. The CDR3 has 14 residues.

V is TRBV19 and J is TRBJ2-3, with 8 bases fitting TRBD2. The CDR3 length is 15 residues. Germline CDR1 and CDR2: LNHDA and SQIVND (reference sequence). Germline trimming cut 5 bases from V and 3 bases from J; bases unmatched to any gene: 7. DNA for the CDR3: TGTGCCAGTAGTCTACCGGGACTAGTGACAGATACGCAGTATTTT. Translation: CASSLPGLVTDTQYF.

The rearrangement uses TRBV20-1 and TRBJ2-3; 13 nucleotides agree with TRBD2. V gave up 6 bases and J gave up 4 bases; unmatched junction bases: 4. The CDR3 contains 14 residues. Germline values: CDR1 DFQATT, CDR2 SNEGSKA (reference sequence). The CDR3 region is CSAPLAGGPDTQYF. For the CDR3, the DNA is TGCAGTGCCCCACTAGCGGGAGGGCCAGATACGCAGTATTTT.

This rearrangement joins TRBV5-1 to TRBJ1-1; weak D call: TRBD1 (5 bases). The CDR3 runs 16 residues. CDR1 and CDR2 from the germline V gene are SGHRS and YFSETQ. V shed 2 bases and J shed 0 bases, with 14 bases lying between them. The CDR3 sequence: CASSFLLRGVNTEAFF. The CDR3 DNA follows: TGCGCCAGCAGCTTTTTATTAAGGGGCGTGAACACTGAAGCTTTCTTT. Together with reference TRBV5-1 and TRBJ1-1, the CDR3 gives the full variable domain: KAGVTQTPRYLIKTRGQQVTLSCSPISGHRSVSWYQQTPGQGLQFLFEYFSETQRNKGNFPGRFSGRQFSNSRSEMNVSTLELGDSALYLCASSFLLRGVNTEAFFGQGTRLTVV.

This clonotype was seen a few times. The chain uses TRBV7-8 and TRBJ2-1; 9 bases map to TRBD2. The CDR3 runs 16 residues. V lost 6 bases, J lost 3 bases, and 9 bases stayed unmatched. Germline CDR1 and CDR2: SGHVS and FQNEAQ. The CDR3 nucleotides read TGTGCCAGCAGGGAGTTTGCTAGCGGGGTCTACAATGAGCAGTTCTTC. This translates into CASREFASGVYNEQFF.

This clonotype was found many times. The chain recombines TRBV4-1 with TRBJ2-7, with 8 bases matching TRBD2. Germline loops: CDR1 MGHRA, CDR2 YSYEKL. The V segment lost 5 bases and the J segment 2 bases; nucleotides outside the gene matches: 5. There are 14 residues in the CDR3. As DNA, the CDR3 is TGCGCCAGCAGCTTTCGACTAGCGCCCTACGAGCAGTACTTC. As protein: CASSFRLAPYEQYF.

The CDR3 reads CASSLGTGGLSPLHF. CDR3 DNA: TGTGCCAGCAGCTTAGGGACAGGGGGCTTATCACCCCTCCACTTT. This chain joins TRBV7-9 and TRBJ1-6; 11 bases align to TRBD1. Unmatched junction bases numbered 3, after V lost 1 base and J lost 10 bases. The CDR3 loop spans 15 amino acids. Germline values: CDR1 SEHNR, CDR2 FQNEAQ (reference sequence). The full variable domain, its missing parts supplied by reference TRBV7-9 and TRBJ1-6, is DTGVSQNPRHKITKRGQNVTFRCDPISEHNRLYWYRQTLGQGPEFLTYFQNEAQLEKSRLLSDRFSAERPKGSFSTLEIQRTEQGDSAMYLCASSLGTGGLSPLHFGNGTRLTVT.

This chain connects TRBV20-1 to TRBJ1-2; no firm D call. The ends were cut back, 5 bases at V and 2 bases at J, with 15 bases in the middle. The CDR3 has 14 amino acids. From germline, CDR1 is DFQATT and CDR2 SNEGSKA (reference sequence). CDR3 residues: CSAGPGSVNYGYTF. CDR3 nucleotides: TGCAGTGCTGGCCCCGGCTCAGTAAACTATGGCTACACCTTC.

The chain combines TRBV12-5 with TRBJ2-1; D gene uncertain. Germline CDR1 reads LGHNT; CDR2 reads FRNRAP. Trimming pared 1 base from V and 10 bases from J, leaving 20 bases between. CDR3 length: 16 residues. CDR3 coding DNA: TGTGCTAGTGGTTTGGCCGACCCAATCCCGCTCCAGGAGCAGTTCTTC. This encodes CASGLADPIPLQEQFF.

This clonotype was seen a few times. DNA of the CDR3: TGTGCCATCCAGGGAGGAACTGAAGCTTTCTTT. This codes for CAIQGGTEAFF. This chain uses TRBV10-3 with TRBJ1-1; TRBD1 might be the D (5 bases). CDR1 ENHRY and CDR2 SYGVKD come from the germline V gene. CDR3 length: 11 amino acids. V was trimmed by 8 bases and J by 5 bases, leaving 9 bases between them.

This clonotype was counted between two and nine times. This chain uses TRBV20-1 with TRBJ2-3, with TRBD2 matching over 8 bases. This CDR3 comprises 16 residues. Germline V gives CDR1 DFQATT, CDR2 SNEGSKA (reference sequence). V trimming: 5 bases; J trimming: 2 bases; junction bases outside the gene matches: 12. CDR3 DNA sequence: TGCAGTGCTCTTCCTCCCTTACTAGCGGCCACAGATACGCAGTATTTT. It translates to CSALPPLLAATDTQYF.